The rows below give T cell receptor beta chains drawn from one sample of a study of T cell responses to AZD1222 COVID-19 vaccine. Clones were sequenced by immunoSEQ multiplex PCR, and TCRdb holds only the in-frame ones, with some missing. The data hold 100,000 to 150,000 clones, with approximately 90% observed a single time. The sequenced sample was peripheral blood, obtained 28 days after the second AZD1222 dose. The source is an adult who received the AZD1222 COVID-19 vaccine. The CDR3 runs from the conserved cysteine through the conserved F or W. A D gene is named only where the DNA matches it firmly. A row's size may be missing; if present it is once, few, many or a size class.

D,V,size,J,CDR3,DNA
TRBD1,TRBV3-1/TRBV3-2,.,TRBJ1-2,CASSLESVGQGYGYTF,TGTGCCAGCAGCCTCGAAAGCGTAGGACAGGGCTATGGCTACACCTTC
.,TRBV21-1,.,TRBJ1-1,CASRPFPGEAFF,TGTGCCAGCAGACCCTTCCCGGGTGAAGCTTTCTTT
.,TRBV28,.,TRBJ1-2,CASSSAGLAGSYGYTF,TGTGCCAGCAGCTCAGCGGGGTTGGCAGGGAGTTATGGCTACACCTTC
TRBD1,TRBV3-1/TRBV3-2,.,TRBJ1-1,CASSPPGTGGTEAFF,TGTGCCAGCAGCCCACCCGGGACAGGGGGCACTGAAGCTTTCTTT
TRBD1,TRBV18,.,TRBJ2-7,CASSPARTGQPAREQYF,TGTGCCAGCTCACCCGCCCGGACGGGACAGCCGGCGCGAGAGCAGTACTTC
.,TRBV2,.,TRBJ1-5,CASSEWTQNQPQHF,TGTGCCAGCAGTGAATGGACCCAGAATCAGCCCCAGCATTTT
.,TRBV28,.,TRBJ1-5,CASSLSAGNNQPQHF,TGTGCCAGCAGTTTAAGCGCAGGGAATAATCAGCCCCAGCATTTT
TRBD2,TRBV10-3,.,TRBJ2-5,CATGGWETQYF,TGTGCCACCGGGGGGTGGGAGACCCAGTACTTC
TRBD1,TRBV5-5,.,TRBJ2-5,CASSLVGQGQETQYF,TGTGCCAGCAGCTTGGTTGGACAGGGCCAAGAGACCCAGTACTTC
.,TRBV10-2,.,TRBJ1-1,CASSKSRNTEAFF,TGCGCCAGCAGTAAATCAAGGAACACTGAAGCTTTCTTT
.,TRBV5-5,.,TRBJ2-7,CASSIAFEQYF,TGTGCCAGCAGCATCGCTTTTGAGCAGTACTTC
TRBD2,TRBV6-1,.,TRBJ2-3,CASSVRTSGRYRSAPDTQYF,TGTGCCAGCAGTGTCCGGACTAGCGGGAGGTATAGAAGCGCCCCAGATACGCAGTATTTT
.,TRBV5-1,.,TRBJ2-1,CASSLGGFTYNEQFF,TGCGCCAGCAGCTTGGGAGGGTTCACCTACAATGAGCAGTTCTTC
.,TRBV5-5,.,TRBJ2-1,CASRPDRGVGEQFF,TGTGCCAGCAGACCGGATAGGGGAGTAGGTGAGCAGTTCTTC
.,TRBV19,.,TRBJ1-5,CASSITGSNQPQHF,TGTGCCAGTAGTATCACTGGTAGCAATCAGCCCCAGCATTTT
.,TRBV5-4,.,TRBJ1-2,CASSLGFVEGGYGYTF,TGTGCCAGCAGCTTGGGTTTTGTTGAAGGGGGCTATGGCTACACCTTC
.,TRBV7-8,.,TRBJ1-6,CASSPHGLRGSPLHF,TGTGCCAGCAGCCCCCATGGCTTGAGGGGTTCACCCCTCCACTTT
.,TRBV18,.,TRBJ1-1,CASSSSGNTEAFF,TGTGCCAGCTCCTCCTCTGGGAACACTGAAGCTTTCTTT
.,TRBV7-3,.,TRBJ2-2,CATGPGGWTGELFF,TGTGCCACGGGGCCGGGCGGTTGGACCGGGGAGCTGTTTTTT
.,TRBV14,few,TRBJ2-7,CASSQGLGQLHEQYF,TGTGCCAGCAGCCAAGGTCTAGGGCAGCTCCACGAGCAGTACTTC
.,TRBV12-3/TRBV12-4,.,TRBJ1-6,CASSFGGSPLHF,TGTGCCAGCAGTTTCGGGGGGTCACCCCTCCACTTT
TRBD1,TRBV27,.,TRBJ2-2,CASTPFDRGAGELFF,TGTGCCAGCACCCCATTCGACAGGGGGGCCGGGGAGCTGTTTTTT
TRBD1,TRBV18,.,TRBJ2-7,CASSRDRGTDEQYF,TGTGCCAGCTCACGGGACAGGGGGACGGACGAGCAGTACTTC
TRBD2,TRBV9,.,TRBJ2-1,CASSYEGTRAGEQFF,TGTGCCAGCAGCTACGAAGGGACTAGGGCCGGTGAGCAGTTCTTC
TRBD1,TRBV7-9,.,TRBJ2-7,CASSPYGTGAYEQYF,TGTGCCAGCAGTCCTTACGGGACAGGGGCGTACGAGCAGTACTTC
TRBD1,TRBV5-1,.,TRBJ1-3,CASSLLSGGSAGNTIYF,TGCGCCAGCAGCTTGTTATCAGGGGGCAGTGCGGGAAACACCATATATTTT
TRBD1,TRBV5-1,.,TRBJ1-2,CASSLDRGGLGYTF,TGCGCCAGCAGCTTGGACAGGGGTGGCCTTGGCTACACCTTC
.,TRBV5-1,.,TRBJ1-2,CASSLGGRDYGYTF,TGCGCCAGCAGCTTGGGGGGGCGGGACTATGGCTACACCTTC
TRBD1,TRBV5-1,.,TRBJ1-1,CASSALPGTGSNTEAFF,TGCGCCAGCAGCGCGCTGCCCGGGACAGGGTCCAACACTGAAGCTTTCTTT
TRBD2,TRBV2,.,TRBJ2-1,CASSEEREGEQFF,TGTGCCAGCAGTGAAGAAAGGGAGGGTGAGCAGTTCTTC
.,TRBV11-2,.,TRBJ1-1,CASSLGGQDTEAFF,TGTGCCAGCAGCTTGGGAGGGCAAGACACTGAAGCTTTCTTT
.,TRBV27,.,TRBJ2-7,CASSTFRQSEQYF,TGTGCCAGCAGCACATTTCGGCAGAGCGAGCAGTACTTC
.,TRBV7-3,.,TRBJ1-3,CASSLTVRSGNTIYF,TGTGCCAGCAGCTTAACAGTTCGCTCTGGAAACACCATATATTTT
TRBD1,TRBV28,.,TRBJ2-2,CAITENRGWNTGELFF,TGTGCCATCACAGAAAACAGGGGATGGAACACCGGGGAGCTGTTTTTT
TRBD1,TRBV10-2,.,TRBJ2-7,CASTPGQGTYEQYF,TGCGCCAGCACACCGGGACAGGGAACCTACGAGCAGTACTTC
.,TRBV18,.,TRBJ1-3,CASSPPGRAGNTIYF,TGTGCCAGCTCACCACCGGGTCGGGCTGGAAACACCATATATTTT
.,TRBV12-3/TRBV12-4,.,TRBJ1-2,CASSLNREYGYTF,TGTGCCAGCAGTTTGAACAGGGAATATGGCTACACCTTC
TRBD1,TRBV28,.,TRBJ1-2,CASSPRTGNYGYTF,TGTGCCAGCAGTCCTAGGACAGGGAACTATGGCTACACCTTC
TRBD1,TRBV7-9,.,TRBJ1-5,CASSGDRTSQPQHF,TGTGCCAGCAGCGGGGACAGGACGAGCCAGCCCCAGCATTTT
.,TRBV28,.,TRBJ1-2,CASSADGYTF,TGTGCCAGCAGTGCAGATGGCTACACCTTC
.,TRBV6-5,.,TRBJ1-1,CASAILTNTEAFF,TGTGCCAGCGCGATTCTTACGAACACTGAAGCTTTCTTT
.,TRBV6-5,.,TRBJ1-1,CASSYIQPLNTEAFF,TGTGCCAGCAGTTACATACAGCCGTTGAACACTGAAGCTTTCTTT
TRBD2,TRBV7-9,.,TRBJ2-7,CASSFFSGSQYEQYF,TGTGCCAGCAGCTTCTTTAGCGGGAGCCAGTACGAGCAGTACTTC
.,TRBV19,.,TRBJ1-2,CASHPDGNYGYTF,TGTGCCAGTCACCCAGACGGCAACTATGGCTACACCTTC
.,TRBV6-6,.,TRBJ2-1,CASSFSKNEQFF,TGTGCCAGCAGTTTTAGTAAGAATGAGCAGTTCTTC
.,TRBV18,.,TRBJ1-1,CASSPVGDTEAFF,TGTGCCAGCTCACCAGTGGGGGACACTGAAGCTTTCTTT
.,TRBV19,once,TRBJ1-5,CASHSTSNQPQHF,TGTGCCAGCCACAGTACCAGCAATCAGCCCCAGCATTTT
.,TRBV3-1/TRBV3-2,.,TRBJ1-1,CASSQGDGWGTEAFF,TGTGCCAGCAGCCAAGGAGACGGTTGGGGGACTGAAGCTTTCTTT
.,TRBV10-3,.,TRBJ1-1,CAISVQGLGTEAFF,TGTGCCATCAGTGTTCAGGGTCTGGGCACTGAAGCTTTCTTT
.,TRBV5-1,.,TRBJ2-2,CASSVVGGQAYTGELFF,TGCGCCAGCAGTGTAGTAGGAGGGCAGGCCTACACCGGGGAGCTGTTTTTT
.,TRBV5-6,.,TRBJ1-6,CASSRRVSYNSPLHF,TGTGCCAGCAGTCGGCGGGTGTCCTATAATTCACCCCTCCACTTT
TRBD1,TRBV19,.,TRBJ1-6,CASSAGRTGAWAPLHF,TGTGCCAGTAGTGCTGGGCGGACAGGGGCTTGGGCACCCCTCCACTTT
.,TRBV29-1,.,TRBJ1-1,CSVATGEAFF,TGCAGCGTAGCCACAGGTGAAGCTTTCTTT
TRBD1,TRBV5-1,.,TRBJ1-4,CASSSTGQGGSEKLFF,TGCGCCAGCAGCTCAACCGGACAGGGGGGATCTGAAAAACTGTTTTTT
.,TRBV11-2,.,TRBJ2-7,CASSLAGETYEQYF,TGTGCCAGCAGCTTAGCAGGGGAGACTTACGAGCAGTACTTC
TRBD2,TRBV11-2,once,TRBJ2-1,CASSLDIQREGGGHEQFF,TGTGCCAGCAGCTTAGATATCCAGCGGGAGGGCGGGGGCCATGAGCAGTTCTTC